These T cell receptor beta chains were read from a single sample in a study of blood T cell repertoires in COVID-19. The protocol was immunoSEQ multiplex PCR, while the TCRdb copy is restricted to in-frame clones and leaves out a portion. The sample has 90,000 to 120,000 clones; roughly 80% are singletons. Sequencing was carried out using peripheral blood. The receptors come from a man in his fifties or sixties with acute or convalescent COVID-19. Each CDR3 is given with its conserved first and last residue. A D gene is named only where the DNA matches it firmly. Clone size is stated in some rows and not others, as once, few, many or a class when expanded.

>few|TRBV10-3|.|TRBJ1-5
CAIRPGKESNQPQHF
TGTGCCATCAGACCGGGAAAGGAAAGCAATCAGCCCCAGCATTTT
>.|TRBV18|TRBD2|TRBJ2-2
CASSPTTSGRYANTGELFF
TGTGCCAGCTCACCAACGACTAGCGGGAGATACGCGAACACCGGGGAGCTGTTTTTT
>.|TRBV2|.|TRBJ2-4
CASSEAGFQGLRIQYF
TGTGCCAGCAGTGAAGCGGGCTTTCAGGGTTTAAGGATTCAGTACTTC
>.|TRBV10-3|.|TRBJ2-2
CAIGARTETPNTGELFF
TGTGCCATCGGTGCCAGAACCGAAACGCCGAACACCGGGGAGCTGTTTTTT
>once|TRBV10-2|.|TRBJ1-1
CASSELASMNTEAFF
TGCGCCAGCAGTGAGTTGGCCAGTATGAACACTGAAGCTTTCTTT
>.|TRBV15|TRBD2|TRBJ2-1
CATSSLTSGFGSDEQFF
TGTGCCACCAGCAGTCTAACTAGCGGATTCGGCTCCGATGAGCAGTTCTTC
>.|TRBV27|.|TRBJ2-5
CASRFKETQYF
TGTGCCAGCAGGTTCAAAGAGACCCAGTACTTC
>.|TRBV5-1|.|TRBJ1-1
CASSPGGPEAFF
TGCGCCAGCAGCCCCGGCGGCCCAGAAGCTTTCTTT
>.|TRBV5-1|.|TRBJ2-4
CASSLVAGLAKNIQYF
TGCGCCAGCAGCTTGGTGGCAGGTTTAGCCAAAAACATTCAGTACTTC
>.|TRBV19|TRBD1|TRBJ2-1
CASSRDRGHEQFF
TGTGCCAGTAGTCGGGACAGGGGACATGAGCAGTTCTTC
>.|TRBV2|.|TRBJ1-5
CASSEWGTNNQPQHF
TGTGCCAGCAGTGAATGGGGGACAAACAATCAGCCCCAGCATTTT
>.|TRBV7-6|.|TRBJ1-4
CASSLGIRTDTNEKLFF
TGTGCCAGCAGCTTAGGGATTAGGACAGACACTAATGAAAAACTGTTTTTT
>.|TRBV7-9|TRBD1|TRBJ2-6
CASSRGTAPQGPGANVLTF
TGTGCCAGCAGCCGAGGGACAGCGCCCCAAGGGCCTGGGGCCAACGTCCTGACTTTC
>.|TRBV19|.|TRBJ2-1
CASTPASGQPSYNEQFF
TGTGCCAGTACCCCCGCTTCAGGACAGCCCTCCTACAATGAGCAGTTCTTC
>few|TRBV11-2|.|TRBJ1-4
CASSLGQPNEKLFF
TGTGCCAGCAGCTTAGGACAGCCTAATGAAAAACTGTTTTTT
>.|TRBV2|TRBD2|TRBJ2-7
CAILRGGGLAGGPDYEQYF
TGCGCCATCCTTCGGGGTGGCGGACTAGCGGGAGGGCCGGACTACGAGCAGTACTTC
>once|TRBV12-3/TRBV12-4|TRBD1|TRBJ1-2
CASSLGQAGGYTF
TGTGCCAGCAGTCTAGGACAGGCAGGAGGCTACACCTTC
>.|TRBV18|.|TRBJ1-1
CASSPDSYLAFF
TGTGCCAGCTCACCAGACAGTTATTTAGCTTTCTTT
>.|TRBV5-8|TRBD1|TRBJ2-3
CASSPTRTGVYSTDTQYF
TGTGCCAGCAGCCCAACCCGAACAGGGGTCTATAGCACAGATACGCAGTATTTT
>.|TRBV6-5|.|TRBJ1-5
CASSYSGKGDQPQHF
TGTGCCAGCAGTTACTCAGGCAAGGGAGATCAGCCCCAGCATTTT